The TCR beta chain described here comes from a study of post-analysis software for immune sequencing data. Points from the study as a whole: Controls' normalized Chao1 diversity significantly exceeded that of multiple sclerosis patients. Included in a set of roughly five TRBV segments more frequent in patients than controls were TRBV5-6, TRBV5-1 and TRBV20-1.

Sequencing libraries made from TCR beta cDNA carried unique molecular identifiers. TCRdb re-called the PCR reads with MiXCR, one entry per CDR3 protein. In the table there are around 710,000 distinct CDR3 sequences, 46% of which are singletons. With regard to this clonotype: No antigen is known for it.

Germline V gene sequence: CDR1 SGDLS, CDR2 YYNGEE. The V segment lost 3 bases and the J segment 7 bases; nucleotides outside the gene matches: 13. There are 16 residues in the CDR3. J is TRBJ2-1 and V is TRBV9, with 7 bases aligning to TRBD1. The sequencing input was blood. The receptor comes from a girl under 18 with multiple sclerosis. CDR3 sequence reads: CASSGHGQVEKNEQFF. The DNA for the CDR3 is TGTGCCAGCAGCGGGCACGGACAGGTGGAAAAGAATGAGCAGTTCTTC.